Listed below are T cell receptor beta chains from one sample, sequenced in a study of a mutant IDH1 vaccine in newly diagnosed glioma. Which antigens these TCRs recognize remains unknown. Sequencing was performed with immunoSEQ multiplex PCR; in TCRdb, only in-frame clones are kept and a portion is missing. The sample comprises about 55,000 clones, 80% of which are singletons, and 6.2% rests with the top ten. The sample in question was PBMCs, obtained from a glioma patient whose treatment included an IDH1 peptide vaccine. Receptor source: a man aged 40-49 years with glioma. Both conserved end residues are part of each CDR3. A D gene is named only where the DNA matches it firmly. Clone size is stated in some rows and not others, as once, few, many or a class when expanded.

d_call	v_call	j_call	clone_size	cdr3_aa	cdr3_nt
NA	TRBV30	TRBJ2-2	NA	CAWSAGSYEELFF	TGTGCCTGGAGCGCAGGGTCTTACGAGGAGCTGTTTTTT
NA	TRBV19	TRBJ1-1	NA	CASSYRPENTEAFF	TGTGCCAGTAGTTACCGACCGGAGAACACTGAAGCTTTCTTT
NA	TRBV7-9	TRBJ2-2	few	CASSLKSTGELFF	TGTGCCAGCAGCTTAAAGTCCACCGGGGAGCTGTTTTTT
NA	TRBV7-8	TRBJ1-3	NA	CASSLVGNTIYF	TGTGCCAGCAGCTTAGTGGGAAACACCATATATTTT
NA	TRBV4-1	TRBJ2-7	NA	CASSQPGRTGEQYF	TGCGCCAGCAGCCAACCAGGGAGGACCGGCGAGCAGTACTTC
TRBD2	TRBV30	TRBJ2-6	NA	CASGTSGGSGANVLTF	TGTGCCTCCGGGACTAGCGGGGGCTCTGGGGCCAACGTCCTGACTTTC
NA	TRBV4-1	TRBJ1-1	NA	CASSHLRPGPHTEAFF	TGCGCCAGCAGCCATCTTCGACCGGGACCGCACACTGAAGCTTTCTTT
TRBD2	TRBV25-1	TRBJ2-2	NA	CASSRVGLAGATGELFF	TGTGCCAGCAGCAGGGTAGGACTAGCGGGAGCCACCGGGGAGCTGTTTTTT
NA	TRBV12-5	TRBJ2-6	NA	CATGPGGISGANVLTF	TGTGCTACCGGGCCAGGAGGGATTTCTGGGGCCAACGTCCTGACTTTC
NA	TRBV30	TRBJ2-7	NA	CAWSVAGYEQYF	TGTGCCTGGAGTGTCGCAGGTTACGAGCAGTACTTC
TRBD1	TRBV4-1	TRBJ1-4	NA	CASSQGQPNEKLFF	TGCGCCAGCAGCCAGGGACAGCCTAATGAAAAACTGTTTTTT
TRBD1	TRBV11-2	TRBJ1-3	once	CASSFQGAVGNTIYF	TGTGCCAGCAGCTTCCAGGGGGCGGTTGGAAACACCATATATTTT
NA	TRBV4-1	TRBJ1-6	many	CASSQDMGFSSPLHF	TGCGCCAGCAGCCAAGATATGGGGTTCAGTTCACCCCTCCACTTT
NA	TRBV11-2	TRBJ2-5	NA	CASSFEVVETQYF	TGTGCCAGCAGCTTTGAGGTGGTGGAGACCCAGTACTTC
NA	TRBV19	TRBJ2-5	NA	CASSIEQGLRETQYF	TGTGCCAGTAGTATAGAGCAGGGGCTACGAGAGACCCAGTACTTC
TRBD2	TRBV5-4	TRBJ2-7	NA	CASSLALGRTSVEQYF	TGTGCCAGCAGCTTGGCCCTAGGGAGGACTAGCGTTGAGCAGTACTTC
NA	TRBV15	TRBJ1-5	NA	CATSREALGNWENQPQHF	TGTGCCACCAGCAGAGAGGCACTGGGGAACTGGGAGAATCAGCCCCAGCATTTT
TRBD2	TRBV29-1	TRBJ2-3	NA	CSVEDRALGGGTQYF	TGCAGCGTTGAAGATCGGGCTCTTGGGGGGGGAACGCAGTATTTT
NA	TRBV5-1	TRBJ2-2	NA	CASSLDSARGRTGELFF	TGCGCCAGCAGCTTGGATTCGGCCCGGGGGCGAACCGGGGAGCTGTTTTTT
NA	TRBV13	TRBJ1-2	NA	CASRRGGVSLDGYTF	TGTGCCAGCAGACGGGGCGGGGTAAGTCTCGATGGCTACACCTTC
TRBD1	TRBV6-4	TRBJ2-7	NA	CANPREQGPYEQYF	TGTGCCAACCCTAGGGAACAGGGGCCCTACGAGCAGTACTTC
TRBD1	TRBV29-1	TRBJ1-1	NA	CSVRTGGTTEAFF	TGCAGCGTTAGGACAGGGGGAACCACTGAAGCTTTCTTT
NA	TRBV7-9	TRBJ1-5	medium-sized	CASSLGGYSNQPQHF	TGTGCCAGCAGCCTTGGCGGGTATAGCAATCAGCCCCAGCATTTT
TRBD1	TRBV2	TRBJ1-2	NA	CASPRGATGDYGYTF	TGTGCCAGCCCGCGAGGGGCGACAGGGGACTATGGCTACACCTTC
TRBD1	TRBV5-6	TRBJ1-6	NA	CASSPGQGGSYNSPLHF	TGTGCCAGCAGTCCGGGACAGGGCGGGTCCTATAATTCACCCCTCCACTTT
NA	TRBV7-6	TRBJ2-3	NA	CASSSDTTSTDTQYF	TGTGCCAGCAGCTCTGACACCACTAGCACAGATACGCAGTATTTT
NA	TRBV6-1	TRBJ1-3	NA	CASSDRGRAYSGNTIYF	TGTGCCAGCAGTGACCGGGGGAGGGCTTACTCTGGAAACACCATATATTTT
TRBD2	TRBV29-1	TRBJ2-2	NA	CSVEGLGLAGSTGELFF	TGCAGCGTTGAGGGTCTCGGGCTAGCGGGATCCACCGGGGAGCTGTTTTTT
NA	TRBV5-4	TRBJ2-2	NA	CASSPGVASGELFF	TGTGCCAGCAGCCCCGGAGTCGCCTCCGGGGAGCTGTTTTTT
TRBD2	TRBV13	TRBJ2-5	NA	CASSPGGAGGIETQYF	TGTGCCAGCAGCCCTGGGGGAGCGGGGGGGATAGAGACCCAGTACTTC
TRBD2	TRBV13	TRBJ2-1	NA	CASSLLPSGGAREQFF	TGTGCCAGCAGCTTACTTCCTAGCGGGGGGGCCAGAGAGCAGTTCTTC
TRBD2	TRBV6-7	TRBJ2-7	NA	CASSYRGGADEQYF	TGTGCCAGCAGTTACCGCGGGGGGGCCGACGAGCAGTACTTC
NA	TRBV5-1	TRBJ2-5	NA	CASSLFSGVQETQYF	TGCGCCAGCAGCTTGTTCTCGGGAGTCCAAGAGACCCAGTACTTC
NA	TRBV18	TRBJ2-7	NA	CASSTGRGGPREQYF	TGTGCCAGCTCGACTGGCAGGGGGGGCCCGCGTGAGCAGTACTTC
NA	TRBV19	TRBJ2-2	NA	CASKHLGSAGELFF	TGTGCCAGTAAACATCTCGGATCGGCCGGGGAGCTGTTTTTT
NA	TRBV6-1	TRBJ1-1	few	CASSVSGESTEAFF	TGTGCCAGCAGTGTATCGGGCGAAAGCACTGAAGCTTTCTTT
TRBD1	TRBV19	TRBJ1-1	NA	CASSPGQGRTEAFF	TGTGCCAGTAGTCCGGGACAGGGGCGGACTGAAGCTTTCTTT
NA	TRBV6-5	TRBJ1-5	NA	CASSYLGASQPQHF	TGTGCCAGCAGTTACCTAGGGGCCAGTCAGCCCCAGCATTTT
TRBD2	TRBV5-6	TRBJ2-5	NA	CASSYSGGASLGETQYF	TGTGCCAGCAGCTATAGCGGGGGGGCCTCCTTGGGAGAGACCCAGTACTTC
NA	TRBV9	TRBJ1-6	NA	CASSAQGGYNSPLHF	TGTGCCAGCAGCGCACAAGGGGGATATAATTCACCCCTCCACTTT
TRBD1	TRBV2	TRBJ2-7	NA	CASSAQGASSYEQYF	TGTGCCAGCAGCGCGCAGGGGGCTTCCTCCTACGAGCAGTACTTC
NA	TRBV13	TRBJ1-6	NA	CASSLGRTGDNSPLHF	TGTGCCAGCAGCTTAGGCCGGACCGGAGATAATTCACCCCTCCACTTT
NA	TRBV29-1	TRBJ1-3	NA	CSVGLGAFSGNTIYF	TGCAGCGTCGGTCTTGGGGCCTTCTCTGGAAACACCATATATTTT
NA	TRBV29-1	TRBJ2-2	NA	CSANLNTGELFF	TGCAGCGCCAATCTGAACACCGGGGAGCTGTTTTTT
TRBD2	TRBV2	TRBJ2-3	NA	CASSEELAGDTSTDTQYF	TGTGCCAGCAGTGAAGAGCTAGCGGGGGATACTAGCACAGATACGCAGTATTTT
TRBD2	TRBV30	TRBJ2-7	NA	CAWSETSGGYEQYF	TGTGCCTGGAGTGAGACTAGCGGGGGGTACGAGCAGTACTTC
NA	TRBV2	TRBJ1-4	few	CASSGQGNEKLFF	TGTGCCAGCAGTGGGCAGGGAAATGAAAAACTGTTTTTT
NA	TRBV5-1	TRBJ2-1	NA	CASSLGDLSYNEQFF	TGCGCCAGCAGCTTGGGAGACCTTTCATACAATGAGCAGTTCTTC
NA	TRBV5-1	TRBJ1-1	NA	CASSLGVNSRNTEAFF	TGCGCCAGCAGCTTGGGGGTTAACAGCCGGAACACTGAAGCTTTCTTT
NA	TRBV7-8	TRBJ1-6	NA	CASSLVAGRQSPLHF	TGTGCCAGCAGCCTTGTCGCAGGGCGGCAATCACCCCTCCACTTT
NA	TRBV30	TRBJ1-1	few	CAWGSNTEAFF	TGTGCCTGGGGATCCAACACTGAAGCTTTCTTT
NA	TRBV29-1	TRBJ2-3	NA	CSVRPGTLTDTQYF	TGCAGCGTCCGTCCCGGGACCCTCACAGATACGCAGTATTTT